Shown below are 8 T cell receptor beta chains from a single sample sequenced in a study of T cell responses to AZD1222 COVID-19 vaccine. Assay: immunoSEQ multiplex PCR; the TCRdb copy retains only in-frame clones and omits some. The data contain over 95,000 clones, more than 75% of them seen just once; the ten biggest clones take up 2.5% to 3%. Sequencing was performed on peripheral blood, taken on day 0 of AZD1222 vaccination. All receptors derive from an adult in good health.

The chain joins TRBV24-1 to TRBJ1-2, with a weak D call TRBD1 (6 bases). The germline V gene has CDR1 KGHDR and CDR2 SFDVKD. Trimming stripped 9 bases from V and 0 bases from J, with 10 bases between. This CDR3 region has 13 residues. The CDR3 DNA is TGTGCCACCTCGAAGGGGGCTAACTATGGCTACACCTTC. This encodes CATSKGANYGYTF.

The count of this clone is one. The chain links TRBV6-5 to TRBJ1-2; 8 positions match TRBD1. Germline V gene lookup returns CDR1 MNHEY and CDR2 SVGAGI. There are 13 residues in the CDR3. J lost 14 bases, V lost 7 bases, and 15 bases had no gene match. The CDR3 region has the DNA TGTGCCAGCATTGCCCGGGACAGGCCCCTAGTGACCTTC. As protein: CASIARDRPLVTF.

This clone was picked up one time. The chain is built from TRBV7-2 and TRBJ1-3, with D possibly being TRBD1 (6 bases). V lost 6 bases to trimming and J lost 0 bases, with 9 bases between them. The CDR3 extends over 14 amino acids. Germline-derived CDR1 and CDR2 are SGHTA and FQGNSA. CDR3 sequence reads: CASRRQVSGNTIYF. The CDR3, as DNA: TGTGCCAGCAGGAGACAGGTCTCTGGAAACACCATATATTTT.

CDR3 DNA sequence: TGTGCCAGCAGTTTACTACAGGGGAATAATTCACCCCTCCACTTT. Translation gives CASSLLQGNNSPLHF. The V and J genes are TRBV28 and TRBJ1-6; the match to TRBD1 covers 7 bases. V lost 2 bases and J lost 5; bases outside the gene matches: 3. This CDR3 contains 15 residues. Looked up from germline, CDR1 is MDHEN and CDR2 is SYDVKM.

This chain joins TRBV20-1 and TRBJ2-1; D remains unclear. CDR1 DFQATT and CDR2 SNEGSKA come from the germline V gene (reference sequence). V dropped 6 bases and J dropped 9 bases, with 9 bases sitting between them. The CDR3 totals 10 residues. This chain's CDR3 is CSAYMVEQFF. The CDR3 nucleotides read TGCAGTGCCTATATGGTTGAGCAGTTCTTC.

The J gene is TRBJ2-3, the V gene TRBV5-1, with TRBD2 matching 9 bases. J was trimmed by 0 bases and V by 4 bases; bases with no gene match: 15. Germline V gives CDR1 SGHRS, CDR2 YFSETQ. CDR3 length: 19 amino acids. The CDR3 protein is CASSLLTSGLSSSTDTQYF. DNA for the CDR3: TGCGCCAGCAGCCTGCTGACTAGCGGCTTATCTTCTAGCACAGATACGCAGTATTTT. The variable domain in full, with the rest retrieved from reference TRBV5-1 and TRBJ2-3, is KAGVTQTPRYLIKTRGQQVTLSCSPISGHRSVSWYQQTPGQGLQFLFEYFSETQRNKGNFPGRFSGRQFSNSRSEMNVSTLELGDSALYLCASSLLTSGLSSSTDTQYFGPGTRLTVL.

This clone has just one count. The rearrangement joins TRBV7-9 to TRBJ1-1; 10 bases agree with TRBD1. With V trimmed by 5 bases and J by 3 bases, 9 bases remained unmatched. The CDR3 runs 16 residues. Per germline, CDR1 SEHNR and CDR2 FQNEAQ (reference sequence). CDR3 sequence (DNA): TGTGCCAGCAGCACCGGACAGGGGGAGTTACACACTGAAGCTTTCTTT. Amino acid sequence: CASSTGQGELHTEAFF.

V usage is TRBV9 and J usage is TRBJ2-3; possible D gene TRBD2, 6 bases. Germline V gene data show CDR1 as SGDLS and CDR2 as YYNGEE. Trimming shortened V by 3 bases and J by 6 bases, and 8 bases separated the two germline ends. This CDR3 comprises 12 residues. In nucleotides, the CDR3 is TGTGCCAGCAGCGAGGGGAGGGATACGCAGTATTTT. It encodes CASSEGRDTQYF.